The clone carrying this T cell receptor (beta chain) has just one count. Survey-level immunoSEQ v3.0 assays were run. Libraries were prepared by immunoSEQ multiplex PCR; TCRdb keeps only in-frame clonotypes and omits some of them. This sample has about 15,000 clones, with around 85% found just once. A minimum of one pre-ART and two post-ART PBMC samples existed for each donor. The content of samples before DNA extraction was roughly 1-10 million cryopreserved PBMC. There are 14 residues in the CDR3. V shed 2 bases and J shed 0 bases, with 8 bases lying between them. Germline loops: CDR1 SGHAT, CDR2 FQNNGV. This specimen comes from a study of long-term antiretroviral therapy in people with HIV.

The sample consisted of unsorted PBMCs, taken approximately 14 months before starting antiretroviral therapy. The V call is TRBV11-2, the J call TRBJ2-7; D is undetermined. The source of this sequence is a young man with HIV. CDR3 amino acids: CASSLLGYSYEQYF. The DNA for the CDR3 is TGTGCCAGCAGCTTATTGGGCTACTCCTACGAGCAGTACTTC. Variable domain in full (rest from reference TRBV11-2 and TRBJ2-7): EAGVAQSPRYKIIEKRQSVAFWCNPISGHATLYWYQQILGQGPKLLIQFQNNGVVDDSQLPKDRFSAERLKGVDSTLKIQPAKLEDSAVYLCASSLLGYSYEQYFGPGTRLTVT.